The entry that follows covers one T cell receptor gamma chain sequence. This clone's antigen is unknown. Base qualities are missing; no much larger clone stands one base away. For each case, genomic DNA was extracted from ten 5-um FFPE scrolls with the QIAamp DNA FFPE tissue kit. Fully anonymised formalin-fixed paraffin-embedded duodenal biopsies surplus to diagnostic needs were used to test TCR repertoire-based classification of coeliac disease. Receptor libraries were prepared by multiplex PCR. The data were produced on an Ion Torrent PGM. The LymphoTrack kit, which has primers carrying Illumina adapters, was used to amplify TRG repertoires from roughly 220 ng of biopsy DNA. After purification with AMPure XP beads and quantification on a 2100 Bioanalyzer, the TRG amplicons were pooled in equimolar amounts. Sequencing of TRG libraries was performed on an Ion PGM instrument. The source study handled its data this way. FastX discarded any read in which over 10% of nucleotides had a quality score below the third quartile for that patient. Alignment of reads was performed with IMGT/HighV-QUEST so that V, D and J genes were assigned, CDR3 regions were identified and functionality was assessed. After the sequences were translated into amino acids, every sequence predicted to be non-functional was thrown out. CDR3s were split into kmers with and without positional annotation, PCA was performed on kmer frequencies, and samples were clustered using all 1023 combinations of PCs 1-10. Classification was validated by leave-one-out cross-validation, in which parameters were re-optimised on the remaining samples each time. Using the vegan R package, Shannon diversity was calculated from repeated random subsamples whose size matched the lowest read count. For TCRdb, the public reads were processed anew by CATT, and duplicate DNA sequences were folded into one row. The V and J calls, along with clone size, are taken from TCRdb and not from the paper's own processing. In this sample the table shows 1,300 or so gamma-chain clones, about 45% of which occur a single time. Jointly, the top ten make up 11% to 15% of the sample.

The data were taken from a study of intestinal T cells in coeliac disease (dated by TCRdb to 2020 to 2022). Background on the whole study: In the TRG cohort, coeliac patients were much younger than controls, with a mean age of 16.0 years compared with 50 to 70 years. The TCR-delta (TRD) cohort included duodenal biopsies from ten or so coeliac disease patients and ten or so non-coeliac controls. A second, larger TCR-gamma (TRG) cohort included duodenal biopsies from some 35 coeliac disease patients and more than 20 non-coeliac controls.

The research as a whole found: All 22 biopsies in training were correctly classified by TRD kmer-based clustering, and a leave-one-out accuracy of roughly 89% was reported. Coeliac and control groups differed significantly in age, although an age-split analysis did not yield significant classification. Of about 54 biopsies, around 50 (roughly 94%) were correctly classified by TRG clustering, which had a reported leave-one-out accuracy of 87%. It was not possible to tell repeated CDR3 amino acid sequences apart from PCR duplicates. FFPE-derived DNA was found to be relatively degraded, and loss of a proportion of TCR sequences in each sample was likely caused by this degradation.

Inclusive of the bounding cysteine and phenylalanine, the CDR3 is 18 residues long. Only the CDR3 portion is preserved as DNA: 54 bases, with reading frame beginning at the first base. From the germline V gene, CDR1 is EGSNGY and CDR2 is YDSYNSKV. V has 0 bases trimmed and J has 7 bases trimmed; junction bases matching no gene number 17. The specimen sequenced was a duodenal biopsy. This TCR derives from a human donor with celiac disease. The receptor chain draws on TRGV2 and TRGJP2. The DNA sequence follows: TGTGCCACCTGGGACGGGAGTTCGGTCCCTATGAATGATTGGATCAAGACGTTT. The translation is CATWDGSSVPMNDWIKTF.